The present entry profiles one T cell receptor beta chain with its context. These data come from a study of blood T cell repertoires in COVID-19. Study details: Specimens from acute and convalescent COVID-19 originated in the United States, Italy and Spain. Sample material is recorded as cDNA or gDNA derived from T cells, B-cell-depleted T cells, or PBMCs.

As handled by the study authors: Nucleated cell number was recorded as an estimate derived from reference gene primer amplification. Measured with immunoSEQ multiplex PCR; TCRdb has only the in-frame clones, and not every one. V, J and clone size reflect that table, while D and trimming were determined from the DNA. In the table there are about 87,000 clones, less than 95% of which are singletons. Seattle patient enrollment occurred during active infection, with longitudinal follow-up thereafter. This TCR derives from a man aged 18-30 years with COVID-19, enrolled during active disease. The specimen was peripheral blood.

The DNA of the CDR3 is TGTGCCAGCAGCTTAGTCTTCGTGGGGAGCGATGGCTACACCTTC. This translates into CASSLVFVGSDGYTF. This rearrangement joins TRBV7-2 to TRBJ1-2; the D is unclear. The CDR3 contains 15 residues. The V end lost 1 base, the J end lost 6 bases, and 15 bases lay between the germline ends. In germline, CDR1 is SGHTA, CDR2 FQGNSA. The full variable domain, with the rest looked up from reference TRBV7-2 and TRBJ1-2, is GAGVSQSPSNKVTEKGKDVELRCDPISGHTALYWYRQSLGQGLEFLIYFQGNSAPDKSGLPSDRFSAERTGGSVSTLTIQRTQQEDSAVYLCASSLVFVGSDGYTFGSGTRLTVV.